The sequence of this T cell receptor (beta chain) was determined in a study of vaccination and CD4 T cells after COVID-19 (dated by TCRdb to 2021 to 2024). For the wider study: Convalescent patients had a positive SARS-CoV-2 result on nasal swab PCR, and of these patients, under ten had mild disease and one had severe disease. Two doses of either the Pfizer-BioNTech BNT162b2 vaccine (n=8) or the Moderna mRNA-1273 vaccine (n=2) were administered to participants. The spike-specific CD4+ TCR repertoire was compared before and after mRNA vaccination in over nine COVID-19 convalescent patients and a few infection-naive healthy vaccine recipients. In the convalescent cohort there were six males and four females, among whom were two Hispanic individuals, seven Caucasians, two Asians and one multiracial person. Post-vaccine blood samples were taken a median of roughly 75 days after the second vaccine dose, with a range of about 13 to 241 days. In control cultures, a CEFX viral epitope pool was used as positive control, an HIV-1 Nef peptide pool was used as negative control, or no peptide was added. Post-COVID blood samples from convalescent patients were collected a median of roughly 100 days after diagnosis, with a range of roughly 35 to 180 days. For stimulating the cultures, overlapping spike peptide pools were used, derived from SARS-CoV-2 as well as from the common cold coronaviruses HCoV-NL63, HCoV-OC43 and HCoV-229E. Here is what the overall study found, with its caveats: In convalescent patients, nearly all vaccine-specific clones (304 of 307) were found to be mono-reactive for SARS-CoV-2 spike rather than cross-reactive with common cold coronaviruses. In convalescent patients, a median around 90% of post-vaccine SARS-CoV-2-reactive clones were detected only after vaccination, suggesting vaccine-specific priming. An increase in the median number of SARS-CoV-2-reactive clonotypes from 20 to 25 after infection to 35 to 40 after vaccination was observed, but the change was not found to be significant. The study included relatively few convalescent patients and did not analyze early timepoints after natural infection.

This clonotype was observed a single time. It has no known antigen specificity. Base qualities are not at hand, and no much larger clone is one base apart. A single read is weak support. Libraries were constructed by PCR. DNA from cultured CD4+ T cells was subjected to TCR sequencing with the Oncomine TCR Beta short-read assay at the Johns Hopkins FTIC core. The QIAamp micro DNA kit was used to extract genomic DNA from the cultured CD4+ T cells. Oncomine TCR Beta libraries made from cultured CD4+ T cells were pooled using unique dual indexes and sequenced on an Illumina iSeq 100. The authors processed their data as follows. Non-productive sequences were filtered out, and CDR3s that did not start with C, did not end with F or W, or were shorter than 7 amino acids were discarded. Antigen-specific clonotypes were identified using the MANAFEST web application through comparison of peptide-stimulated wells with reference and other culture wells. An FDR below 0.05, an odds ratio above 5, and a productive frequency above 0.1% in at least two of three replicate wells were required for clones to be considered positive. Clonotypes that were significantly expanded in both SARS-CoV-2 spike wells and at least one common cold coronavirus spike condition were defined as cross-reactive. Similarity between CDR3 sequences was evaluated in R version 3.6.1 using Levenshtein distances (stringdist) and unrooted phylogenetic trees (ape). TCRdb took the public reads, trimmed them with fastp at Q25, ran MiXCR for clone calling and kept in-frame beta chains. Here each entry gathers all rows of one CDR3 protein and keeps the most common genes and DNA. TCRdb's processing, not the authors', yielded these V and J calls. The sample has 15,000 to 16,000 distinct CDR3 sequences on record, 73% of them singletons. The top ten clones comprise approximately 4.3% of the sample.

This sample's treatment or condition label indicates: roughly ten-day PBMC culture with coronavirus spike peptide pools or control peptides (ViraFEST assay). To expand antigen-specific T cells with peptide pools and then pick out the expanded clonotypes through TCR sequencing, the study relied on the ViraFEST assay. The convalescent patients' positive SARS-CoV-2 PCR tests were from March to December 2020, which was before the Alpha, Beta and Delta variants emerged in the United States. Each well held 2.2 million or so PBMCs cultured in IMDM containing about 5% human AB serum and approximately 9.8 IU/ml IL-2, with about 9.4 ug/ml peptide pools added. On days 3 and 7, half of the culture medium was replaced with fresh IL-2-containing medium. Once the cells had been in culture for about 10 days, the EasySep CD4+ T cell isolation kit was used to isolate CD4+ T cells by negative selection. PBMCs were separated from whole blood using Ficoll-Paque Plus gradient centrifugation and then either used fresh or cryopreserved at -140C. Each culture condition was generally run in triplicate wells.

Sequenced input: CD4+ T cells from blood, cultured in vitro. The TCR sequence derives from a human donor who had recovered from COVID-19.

The CDR3 reads CASSLDGQACDSNQPQHF. The DNA is TGTGCCAGCAGCTTAGATGGACAGGCATGTGATAGCAATCAGCCCCAGCATTTT. The chain employs TRBV11-3 and TRBJ1-5, with 7 central nucleotides matching TRBD1. The CDR3 has 18 amino acids, counting the end cysteine and phenylalanine. Of all the DNA, just the CDR3 is kept, 54 bases in frame from base 1. From a lookup of the germline V gene, CDR1 and CDR2 are SGHNT and YENEEA. V has 0 bases trimmed and J has 0 bases trimmed; junction bases matching no gene number 8. This CDR3, with the reference TRBV11-3 and TRBJ1-5 proteins standing in past its ends, gives the full variable domain EAGVVQSPRYKIIEKKQPVAFWCNPISGHNTLYWYLQNLGQGPELLIRYENEEAVDDSQLPKDRFSAERLKGVDSTLKIQPAELGDSAVYLCASSLDGQACDSNQPQHFGDGTRLSIL.